This TCR beta chain originates from a study of neurological immune-mediated disorders. Study-wide results and limits: The study found no CDR3 amino acid sequences shared by expanded clones across subjects, suggesting private repertoires in all groups.

Volunteers from a blood bank in Maryland, USA, constituted the healthy controls. The unsorted libraries originated from 2 million PBMCs that had been stored at -80 C. Regarding this clonotype: Its antigen is unidentified.

Each TCR transcript was tagged with a 10-nucleotide random UMI during 5'RACE. TCRdb processed the 5' RACE reads anew with MiXCR; each CDR3 protein has one entry. The sample shows fewer than 45,000 distinct CDR3 sequences, 7% to 8% of them seen only once. The CDR3 length is 10 residues. The germline V and J ends were trimmed by 7 bases and 6 bases, with 9 bases remaining between them. Germline loops: CDR1 SQVTM, CDR2 ANQGSEA. The chain has TRBV29-1 and TRBJ1-1; no definite D call. The sequenced sample consisted of PBMCs. This receptor was taken from a woman aged 40 to 50 in good health. CDR3: CSARDPEAFF. CDR3 DNA sequence: TGCAGCGCCAGAGATCCTGAAGCTTTCTTT.